Listed below are T cell receptor beta chains from one sample, sequenced in a study of blood T cell repertoires in COVID-19. TCRdb's copy holds only in-frame clones and misses some; the assay was immunoSEQ multiplex PCR. The profile covers around 88,000 clones, with more than 70% appearing a single time and roughly 2.8% taken by the ten largest. The sample comprised peripheral blood. The receptor set was obtained from a woman of 80 years or more with acute or convalescent COVID-19. The CDR3 runs from the conserved cysteine through the conserved F or W. The D gene is left open where the match is weak. The listing skips clone size in some rows; elsewhere it reads once, few, many or a size class.

J gene: TRBJ2-3
clone size: .
D gene: .
V gene: TRBV27
CDR3 protein: CASSSPVDTQYF
CDR3 DNA: TGTGCCAGCAGTTCCCCGGTGGATACGCAGTATTTT

J gene: TRBJ1-2
clone size: .
D gene: TRBD1
V gene: TRBV6-2/TRBV6-3
CDR3 protein: CASSQGVNYGYTF
CDR3 DNA: TGTGCCAGCAGTCAGGGGGTGAACTATGGCTACACCTTC

J gene: TRBJ2-3
clone size: .
D gene: .
V gene: TRBV18
CDR3 protein: CASSPIADTQYF
CDR3 DNA: TGTGCCAGCTCACCAATAGCAGATACGCAGTATTTT

J gene: TRBJ2-3
clone size: .
D gene: TRBD2
V gene: TRBV5-4
CDR3 protein: CASSRGLAALSTDTQYF
CDR3 DNA: TGTGCCAGCAGCAGGGGACTAGCGGCCCTCAGCACAGATACGCAGTATTTT

J gene: TRBJ2-1
clone size: .
D gene: TRBD2
V gene: TRBV9
CDR3 protein: CASSPLGSGGNEQFF
CDR3 DNA: TGTGCCAGCAGCCCCCTGGGTAGCGGGGGGAATGAGCAGTTCTTC

J gene: TRBJ1-2
clone size: .
D gene: TRBD1
V gene: TRBV23-1
CDR3 protein: CASSPPPGGNNYGYTF
CDR3 DNA: TGCGCCAGCAGTCCCCCCCCAGGGGGCAATAACTATGGCTACACCTTC

J gene: TRBJ2-3
clone size: .
D gene: .
V gene: TRBV24-1
CDR3 protein: CATSDFTARGTDTQYF
CDR3 DNA: TGTGCCACCAGTGATTTTACCGCCAGGGGAACAGATACGCAGTATTTT

J gene: TRBJ1-2
clone size: .
D gene: .
V gene: TRBV3-1/TRBV3-2
CDR3 protein: CASSRGEGSNYGYTF
CDR3 DNA: TGTGCCAGCAGCCGGGGGGAGGGGTCCAACTATGGCTACACCTTC

J gene: TRBJ2-7
clone size: once
D gene: .
V gene: TRBV28
CDR3 protein: CASSWPTDGESSYEQYF
CDR3 DNA: TGTGCCAGCAGTTGGCCTACTGACGGAGAATCCTCCTACGAGCAGTACTTC

J gene: TRBJ2-2
clone size: .
D gene: .
V gene: TRBV25-1
CDR3 protein: CASSGGTGELFF
CDR3 DNA: TGTGCCAGCAGTGGCGGCACCGGGGAGCTGTTTTTT

J gene: TRBJ1-2
clone size: few
D gene: TRBD1
V gene: TRBV19
CDR3 protein: CASSDRGLWYGYTF
CDR3 DNA: TGTGCCAGTAGTGACAGGGGGCTGTGGTATGGCTACACCTTC

J gene: TRBJ2-7
clone size: .
D gene: .
V gene: TRBV2
CDR3 protein: CASDKQPYEQYF
CDR3 DNA: TGTGCCAGCGACAAACAGCCCTACGAGCAGTACTTC

J gene: TRBJ1-6
clone size: .
D gene: .
V gene: TRBV11-2
CDR3 protein: CASRPDTILGPLHF
CDR3 DNA: TGTGCCAGCAGACCTGACACGATACTTGGACCCCTCCACTTT

J gene: TRBJ2-2
clone size: .
D gene: .
V gene: TRBV19
CDR3 protein: CASRDSRNFTGELFF
CDR3 DNA: TGTGCCAGTAGGGACAGCAGGAACTTCACCGGGGAGCTGTTTTTT

J gene: TRBJ1-1
clone size: .
D gene: TRBD1
V gene: TRBV13
CDR3 protein: CASSSTGGSEAFF
CDR3 DNA: TGTGCCAGCAGCTCGACAGGGGGTTCTGAAGCTTTCTTT

J gene: TRBJ2-1
clone size: .
D gene: TRBD2
V gene: TRBV7-2
CDR3 protein: CASSPWGSGARNEQFF
CDR3 DNA: TGTGCCAGCAGCCCCTGGGGTAGCGGGGCCCGCAATGAGCAGTTCTTC

J gene: TRBJ2-5
clone size: .
D gene: TRBD1
V gene: TRBV24-1
CDR3 protein: CATSDPGQGGETQYF
CDR3 DNA: TGTGCCACCAGTGACCCGGGACAGGGCGGGGAGACCCAGTACTTC

J gene: TRBJ2-2
clone size: .
D gene: TRBD1
V gene: TRBV24-1
CDR3 protein: CATRAGGTGELFF
CDR3 DNA: TGTGCCACCAGGGCAGGGGGCACCGGGGAGCTGTTTTTT

J gene: TRBJ1-4
clone size: .
D gene: TRBD1
V gene: TRBV5-1
CDR3 protein: CASSSGQGVTLEKLFF
CDR3 DNA: TGCGCCAGCAGCTCGGGACAGGGGGTTACATTAGAAAAACTGTTTTTT

J gene: TRBJ2-7
clone size: .
D gene: TRBD1
V gene: TRBV29-1
CDR3 protein: CSVGSRTGTAYEQYF
CDR3 DNA: TGCAGCGTTGGAAGTAGAACCGGGACAGCCTACGAGCAGTACTTC

J gene: TRBJ1-2
clone size: .
D gene: TRBD1
V gene: TRBV5-5
CDR3 protein: CASSLAGTGVNYGYTF
CDR3 DNA: TGTGCCAGCAGCTTGGCCGGGACAGGGGTAAACTATGGCTACACCTTC

J gene: TRBJ2-1
clone size: .
D gene: TRBD2
V gene: TRBV5-1
CDR3 protein: CASSLRGLAGTYKEQFF
CDR3 DNA: TGCGCCAGCAGCCTCCGGGGACTAGCGGGAACCTACAAGGAGCAGTTCTTC

J gene: TRBJ2-7
clone size: .
D gene: .
V gene: TRBV19
CDR3 protein: CASSIGGEPSYEQYF
CDR3 DNA: TGTGCCAGTAGTATCGGAGGGGAACCCTCCTACGAGCAGTACTTC

J gene: TRBJ1-2
clone size: once
D gene: .
V gene: TRBV4-3
CDR3 protein: CASSQGITDPLVGGYTF
CDR3 DNA: TGCGCCAGCAGCCAAGGTATTACAGATCCCTTGGTCGGTGGCTACACCTTC

J gene: TRBJ1-4
clone size: .
D gene: TRBD1
V gene: TRBV7-2
CDR3 protein: CASSPPGTVNEKLFF
CDR3 DNA: TGTGCCAGCAGCCCCCCCGGGACAGTGAATGAAAAACTGTTTTTT

J gene: TRBJ2-1
clone size: .
D gene: TRBD1
V gene: TRBV12-3/TRBV12-4
CDR3 protein: CASNPVLGGPLFF
CDR3 DNA: TGTGCCAGTAACCCGGTCCTAGGGGGCCCCTTGTTCTTC

J gene: TRBJ1-1
clone size: .
D gene: .
V gene: TRBV28
CDR3 protein: CAVHGSVNTEAFF
CDR3 DNA: TGTGCCGTCCACGGGTCAGTAAACACTGAAGCTTTCTTT

J gene: TRBJ2-7
clone size: .
D gene: TRBD1
V gene: TRBV5-4
CDR3 protein: CASSGQGEKLYEQYF
CDR3 DNA: TGTGCCAGCAGCGGGCAGGGGGAGAAGCTTTACGAGCAGTACTTC

J gene: TRBJ2-3
clone size: few
D gene: .
V gene: TRBV6-5
CDR3 protein: CASSRDSPGDTQYF
CDR3 DNA: TGTGCCAGCAGTCGGGACTCCCCGGGAGATACGCAGTATTTT

J gene: TRBJ1-3
clone size: .
D gene: .
V gene: TRBV18
CDR3 protein: CASSPNAGTRNSGNTIYF
CDR3 DNA: TGTGCCAGCTCACCGAACGCCGGGACAAGAAACTCTGGAAACACCATATATTTT

J gene: TRBJ1-2
clone size: .
D gene: TRBD1
V gene: TRBV7-2
CDR3 protein: CASSTTGGAGYGYTF
CDR3 DNA: TGTGCCAGCAGCACGACAGGGGGCGCGGGCTATGGCTACACCTTC

J gene: TRBJ2-1
clone size: .
D gene: TRBD2
V gene: TRBV7-2
CDR3 protein: CASSLDRTSYEQFF
CDR3 DNA: TGTGCCAGCAGCTTAGATAGGACTAGCTATGAGCAGTTCTTC

J gene: TRBJ2-1
clone size: .
D gene: .
V gene: TRBV7-9
CDR3 protein: CASSLLRRDGHEQFF
CDR3 DNA: TGTGCCAGCAGCTTATTGAGGCGGGATGGGCATGAGCAGTTCTTC

J gene: TRBJ1-2
clone size: .
D gene: TRBD1
V gene: TRBV4-3
CDR3 protein: CASSQDRQGALFNYGYTF
CDR3 DNA: TGCGCCAGCAGCCAAGATCGACAGGGCGCCCTCTTTAACTATGGCTACACCTTC

J gene: TRBJ2-7
clone size: .
D gene: TRBD2
V gene: TRBV20-1
CDR3 protein: CSASLPSGSYEQYF
CDR3 DNA: TGCAGTGCTAGTCTCCCTAGCGGGAGCTACGAGCAGTACTTC

J gene: TRBJ2-1
clone size: .
D gene: TRBD2
V gene: TRBV7-2
CDR3 protein: CASSPMPGGGLAHYNEQFF
CDR3 DNA: TGTGCCAGCAGCCCTATGCCGGGGGGGGGACTAGCACATTACAATGAGCAGTTCTTC

J gene: TRBJ2-1
clone size: .
D gene: TRBD2
V gene: TRBV11-3
CDR3 protein: CASSLTGLAGFQFF
CDR3 DNA: TGTGCCAGCAGCTTGACGGGACTAGCGGGGTTCCAGTTCTTC

J gene: TRBJ1-2
clone size: once
D gene: .
V gene: TRBV29-1
CDR3 protein: CSVGGANYGYTF
CDR3 DNA: TGCAGCGTTGGGGGGGCTAACTATGGCTACACCTTC

J gene: TRBJ2-2
clone size: .
D gene: TRBD1
V gene: TRBV6-1
CDR3 protein: CASSEALLGTGVGTGELFF
CDR3 DNA: TGTGCCAGCAGTGAAGCGCTTCTAGGGACAGGGGTCGGCACCGGGGAGCTGTTTTTT

J gene: TRBJ1-3
clone size: .
D gene: .
V gene: TRBV9
CDR3 protein: CASSVQGGNTIYF
CDR3 DNA: TGTGCCAGCAGCGTCCAGGGAGGAAACACCATATATTTT

J gene: TRBJ2-2
clone size: .
D gene: .
V gene: TRBV9
CDR3 protein: CASSVMGQNTGELFF
CDR3 DNA: TGTGCCAGCAGCGTAATGGGACAAAACACCGGGGAGCTGTTTTTT

J gene: TRBJ2-2
clone size: .
D gene: .
V gene: TRBV16
CDR3 protein: CASSQFGKGEDTGELFF
CDR3 DNA: TGTGCCAGCAGCCAATTCGGCAAGGGAGAGGACACCGGGGAGCTGTTTTTT

J gene: TRBJ2-5
clone size: once
D gene: TRBD2
V gene: TRBV5-1
CDR3 protein: CASSLLAGLAGSLETQYF
CDR3 DNA: TGCGCCAGCAGCTTGCTGGCGGGACTAGCGGGATCTTTAGAGACCCAGTACTTC

J gene: TRBJ1-2
clone size: .
D gene: .
V gene: TRBV11-2
CDR3 protein: CASSLLNYGYTF
CDR3 DNA: TGTGCCAGCAGCTTACTGAACTATGGCTACACCTTC

J gene: TRBJ1-4
clone size: .
D gene: TRBD1
V gene: TRBV5-6
CDR3 protein: CASSLAGTATNEKLFF
CDR3 DNA: TGTGCCAGCAGCTTGGCAGGGACAGCAACTAATGAAAAACTGTTTTTT

J gene: TRBJ2-5
clone size: few
D gene: TRBD2
V gene: TRBV18
CDR3 protein: CASSPSIAGASQETQYF
CDR3 DNA: TGTGCCAGCTCACCATCAATAGCGGGGGCCTCCCAAGAGACCCAGTACTTC

J gene: TRBJ2-2
clone size: .
D gene: .
V gene: TRBV11-2
CDR3 protein: CASFDPGRRGTGELFF
CDR3 DNA: TGTGCCAGCTTCGACCCGGGCAGGAGGGGCACCGGGGAGCTGTTTTTT

J gene: TRBJ1-3
clone size: .
D gene: .
V gene: TRBV5-8
CDR3 protein: CASSLGRVDGNTIYF
CDR3 DNA: TGTGCCAGCAGCTTGGGCAGGGTAGATGGAAACACCATATATTTT

J gene: TRBJ2-7
clone size: .
D gene: .
V gene: TRBV11-2
CDR3 protein: CASSLGGGGYEQYF
CDR3 DNA: TGTGCCAGCAGCTTGGGGGGGGGCGGCTACGAGCAGTACTTC

J gene: TRBJ1-2
clone size: .
D gene: .
V gene: TRBV7-2
CDR3 protein: CASSSGVVATAYGYTF
CDR3 DNA: TGTGCCAGCAGCTCCGGTGTGGTCGCCACCGCTTATGGCTACACCTTC

J gene: TRBJ2-5
clone size: .
D gene: .
V gene: TRBV18
CDR3 protein: CASSLGTAPSGGTQYF
CDR3 DNA: TGTGCCAGCTCACTAGGTACCGCTCCGAGTGGAGGGACCCAGTACTTC

J gene: TRBJ2-1
clone size: .
D gene: TRBD1
V gene: TRBV12-3/TRBV12-4
CDR3 protein: CASGTGSYNEQFF
CDR3 DNA: TGTGCCAGCGGGACAGGGAGCTACAATGAGCAGTTCTTC

J gene: TRBJ1-1
clone size: few
D gene: .
V gene: TRBV7-3
CDR3 protein: CASSSSTRGTEAFF
CDR3 DNA: TGTGCCAGCAGCTCCAGCACTCGGGGCACTGAAGCTTTCTTT

J gene: TRBJ2-2
clone size: .
D gene: TRBD2
V gene: TRBV28
CDR3 protein: CASSLGGSGELFF
CDR3 DNA: TGTGCCAGCAGTTTAGGCGGGAGCGGGGAGCTGTTTTTT

J gene: TRBJ1-5
clone size: .
D gene: .
V gene: TRBV6-5
CDR3 protein: CASSYSGGSNQPQHF
CDR3 DNA: TGTGCCAGCAGTTATTCCGGGGGTAGCAATCAGCCCCAGCATTTT